This record looks at one T cell receptor (beta chain) sequence and its context. The data were taken from a study of OX40 agonist ivuxolimab in advanced cancers. TCRdb's copy holds only in-frame clones and misses some; the assay was immunoSEQ multiplex PCR. Seen here are tens of thousands of clones, 65% to 90% observed once, and the top ten hold about 41%. The sequence was obtained from an adult with an advanced solid tumor such as melanoma, head and neck, liver or kidney cancer. This specimen consisted of CD4+ or CD8+ T cells sorted from blood, obtained in a trial of the OX40 agonist ivuxolimab.

The CDR3 DNA is TGTGCCAGCAGCGTAATTCAGGGGCGTTCCACAGATACGCAGTATTTT. As protein: CASSVIQGRSTDTQYF. V usage is TRBV9 and J usage is TRBJ2-3; possible D gene TRBD1, 6 bases. V shed 1 base and J shed 2 bases, with 14 bases lying between them. The length of the CDR3 is 16 residues. CDR1 and CDR2 from the germline V gene are SGDLS and YYNGEE.